Shown below are 24 T cell receptor beta chains from a single sample sequenced in a study of cytomegalovirus exposure and HLA in healthy donors. The PCR employed 60 Vbeta primers together with 13 Jbeta primers. Method: immunoSEQ multiplex PCR; TCRdb's copy keeps in-frame clones and lacks some. The profile shows some 200,000 clones, approximately 79% of them singletons. Specimen: PBMCs. The receptors here all came from a man aged 40-49 years in good health and CMV-seropositive.

The chain is built from TRBV5-1 and TRBJ1-3; tentative D call: TRBD1 (5 bases). This CDR3 contains 15 residues. Trimming took 1 base from V and 0 from J, leaving 8 bases between them. Germline-derived CDR1 and CDR2 are SGHRS and YFSETQ. CDR3 coding DNA: TGCGCCAGCAGCTTGACAGGCACCTCTGGAAACACCATATATTTT. It codes for CASSLTGTSGNTIYF. Filled out from reference TRBV5-1 and TRBJ1-3, the complete variable domain reads KAGVTQTPRYLIKTRGQQVTLSCSPISGHRSVSWYQQTPGQGLQFLFEYFSETQRNKGNFPGRFSGRQFSNSRSEMNVSTLELGDSALYLCASSLTGTSGNTIYFGEGSWLTVV.

V is TRBV4-3 and J is TRBJ2-3; 12 bases match TRBD1. J gave up 7 bases and V 0 bases, and 5 bases lay outside the gene matches. Germline values: CDR1 LGHNA, CDR2 YSLEER. CDR3 length equals 16 residues. CDR3 loop: CASSQEGTGGFHTQYF. In DNA form, the CDR3 reads TGCGCCAGCAGCCAAGAAGGGACAGGGGGCTTTCATACGCAGTATTTT.

J is TRBJ1-3 and V is TRBV2; D unresolved. The CDR3 has 15 residues. Per the germline V gene, CDR1 is SNHLY and CDR2 is FYNNEI. Trimming stripped 4 bases from V and 0 bases from J, with 10 bases between. The CDR3 reads CASSVGVDSGNTIYF. In DNA form, the CDR3 reads TGTGCCAGCAGTGTCGGGGTGGACTCTGGAAACACCATATATTTT.

The CDR3 DNA reads TGTGCCAGCAGTCCGGCGGGGGTCCGCACAGATACGCAGTATTTT. Its translation is CASSPAGVRTDTQYF. This chain joins TRBV28 and TRBJ2-3, with 7 bases identical to TRBD2. The CDR3 has 15 amino acids. Per germline, CDR1 MDHEN and CDR2 SYDVKM. J was trimmed by 1 base and V by 5 bases; bases with no gene match: 6.

The chain carries TRBV18 and TRBJ2-7; perhaps TRBD1 as D (6 bases). The V gene lost 5 bases and the J gene lost 0 bases, with 11 bases spanning the gap. CDR3 length: 14 residues. Germline V CDR1 and CDR2: KGHSH, LQKENI. In DNA form, the CDR3 reads TGTGCCAGCTCAGCCGGGACAAACTCCTACGAGCAGTACTTC. Protein sequence: CASSAGTNSYEQYF. The complete variable domain, with remaining parts taken from reference TRBV18 and TRBJ2-7, reads NAGVMQNPRHLVRRRGQEARLRCSPMKGHSHVYWYRQLPEEGLKFMVYLQKENIIDESGMPKERFSAEFPKEGPSILRIQQVVRGDSAAYFCASSAGTNSYEQYFGPGTRLTVT.

CDR3 in amino acids: CASSQGDSNNQPQHF. CDR3 nucleotides: TGCGCCAGCAGCCAAGGGGACAGTAACAATCAGCCCCAGCATTTT. The gene calls are TRBV4-1 and TRBJ1-5, with 7 bases that match TRBD1. V shed 1 base, J shed 3 bases, and the junction held 3 bases outside the gene matches. The CDR3 loop spans 15 amino acids. Per the germline V gene, CDR1 is MGHRA and CDR2 is YSYEKL.

V and J are TRBV19 and TRBJ2-7; D call uncertain. The CDR3 has 13 amino acids. Trimming removed 4 bases at V and 6 bases at J, with 13 bases between. CDR1 LNHDA and CDR2 SQIVND come from the germline V gene (reference sequence). CDR3 sequence reads: CASSTSSAREQYF. The CDR3 nucleotides are TGTGCCAGTAGTACTAGTTCCGCGCGCGAGCAGTACTTC.

The sample holds a few counts of this clone. This chain links TRBV30 with TRBJ1-1; a weak D match, TRBD1 (5 bases). The CDR3 runs 14 residues. Germline V CDR1 and CDR2: GTSNPN, SVGIG (reference sequence). V dropped 0 bases and J dropped 2 bases, with 10 bases sitting between them. Written as DNA, the CDR3 is TGTGCCTGGAGTGTTGATACAGGAAACACTGAAGCTTTCTTT. This codes for CAWSVDTGNTEAFF.

The J gene is TRBJ1-2, the V gene TRBV6-6; TRBD1 matches 8 bases. Germline loops: CDR1 MNHNY, CDR2 SVGAGI (reference sequence). The CDR3 runs 15 residues. The trim removed 1 base at V and 12 bases at J, leaving 13 bases unmatched. This CDR3 is CASSYLDQTGEINTF. For the CDR3, the DNA is TGTGCCAGCAGTTACTTAGATCAGACAGGGGAAATCAACACCTTC.

The genes are TRBV6-5 and TRBJ1-3; unclear D gene. Deletions cut 6 bases from V and 3 bases from J, with 12 bases between. Germline V gives CDR1 MNHEY, CDR2 SVGAGI. The CDR3 has 14 amino acids. CDR3 nucleotide sequence: TGTGCCAGCAGCTTAGCACGTATTGGAAACACCATATATTTT. This sequence encodes CASSLARIGNTIYF.

The CDR3 DNA reads as TGTGCCTGGAATCTGGGCCAAGATACGCAGTATTTT. Translated: CAWNLGQDTQYF. The chain has TRBV30 and TRBJ2-3; D remains ambiguous. CDR3 length: 12 residues. The V gene's germline CDR1 is GTSNPN and CDR2 SVGIG (reference sequence). V lost 4 bases and J lost 5, with 10 bases in between.

This clone was found once. The chain uses TRBV28 and TRBJ2-3, with 8 bases fitting TRBD1. Germline loops: CDR1 MDHEN, CDR2 SYDVKM. CDR3 length: 16 residues. Unmatched junction bases numbered 3, after V lost 0 bases and J lost 1 base. CDR3 nucleotides: TGTGCCAGCAGTTTATGGCAGGGGGCCGGCACAGATACGCAGTATTTT. This encodes CASSLWQGAGTDTQYF.

This clone occurred once. The chain employs TRBV5-1 and TRBJ1-1; 8 bases line up with TRBD1. This CDR3 contains 13 residues. Germline values: CDR1 SGHRS, CDR2 YFSETQ. V lost 4 bases to trimming and J lost 6 bases; unmatched junction nucleotides: 5. The CDR3 spells CASSPGQGAEAFF. The CDR3 DNA reads TGCGCCAGCAGCCCCGGACAGGGCGCTGAAGCTTTCTTT.

The gene calls are TRBV7-2 and TRBJ1-5; D may be TRBD1 (6 bases). The germline gives CDR1 SGHTA, CDR2 FQGNSA. The CDR3 contains 15 residues. The V end was cut by 6 bases, the J end by 0 bases, with 12 bases between. The CDR3 DNA follows: TGTGCCAGCAGATCCGTAGGGGGTAGCAATCAGCCCCAGCATTTT. It codes for CASRSVGGSNQPQHF.

The rearrangement uses TRBV4-1 and TRBJ2-5, with 9 bases matching TRBD1. Judging by the DNA end, TRBJ2-7 fits better; the J call may be wrong. The CDR3 totals 16 residues. Germline V gene lookup returns CDR1 MGHRA and CDR2 YSYEKL. CDR3 nucleotide sequence: TGCGCCAGCAGCCAAGATCGGGACAGGGCTCAATACGAGCAGTACTTC. It is translated as CASSQDRDRAQYEQYF.

The chain employs TRBV7-9 and TRBJ1-3; no reliable D call. V was cut by 4 bases and J by 0 bases, with 10 bases left in between. There are 15 residues in the CDR3. Germline V lookup: CDR1 SEHNR, CDR2 FQNEAQ (reference sequence). The CDR3: CASSSGLRSGNTIYF. CDR3 sequence (DNA): TGTGCCAGCAGCTCAGGACTTCGCTCTGGAAACACCATATATTTT.

This chain links TRBV9 with TRBJ1-1, with D possibly matching TRBD1 (6 bases). The V gene lost 0 bases and the J gene lost 0 bases, with 12 bases spanning the gap. The length of the CDR3 is 16 residues. Per germline, CDR1 SGDLS and CDR2 YYNGEE. CDR3 nucleotide sequence: TGTGCCAGCAGCGTAGGGGCCGACAGGCTGAACACTGAAGCTTTCTTT. It yields the protein CASSVGADRLNTEAFF.

The CDR3 nucleotides read TGTGCCAGCAGCTTAACCAGGGAAGCTTTCTTT. Protein: CASSLTREAFF. The V call is TRBV7-3, the J call TRBJ1-1; D unresolved. The V end lost 0 bases, the J end lost 8 bases, and 4 bases lay between the germline ends. From germline, CDR1 is SGHTA and CDR2 FQGTGA. The CDR3 is made up of 11 amino acids. The whole variable domain, filled in from reference TRBV7-3 and TRBJ1-1, reads GAGVSQTPSNKVTEKGKYVELRCDPISGHTALYWYRQSLGQGPEFLIYFQGTGAADDSGLPNDRFFAVRPEGSVSTLKIQRTERGDSAVYLCASSLTREAFFGQGTRLTVV.

This chain joins TRBV11-3 and TRBJ2-5; 11 bases agree with TRBD1. The CDR3 length is 16 residues. Germline V gives CDR1 SGHNT, CDR2 YENEEA. Trimming removed 6 bases from V and 5 bases from J; junction bases left unmatched: 11. The CDR3 DNA follows: TGTGCCAGCAGTAGCGGACAGGGGGCTCTTTCGGAGACCCAGTACTTC. Amino acid sequence: CASSSGQGALSETQYF.

The chain combines TRBV10-2 with TRBJ1-2; possible D gene TRBD1, 5 bases. The CDR3 runs 13 residues. V lost 2 bases to trimming and J lost 2 bases, with 6 bases between them. The germline gives CDR1 WSHSY, CDR2 SAAADI. The CDR3 DNA reads as TGCGCCAGCAGTGAGGGGGGGAACTATGGCTACACCTTC. It translates to CASSEGGNYGYTF.

The genes are TRBV7-9 and TRBJ2-3; a weak D match, TRBD2 (6 bases). There are 15 residues in the CDR3. CDR1 is SEHNR, CDR2 FQNEAQ, per germline (reference sequence). The V end was cut by 4 bases, the J end by 14 bases, with 25 bases between. This chain's CDR3 is CASSSQMSWRVPAYF. CDR3 nucleotides: TGTGCCAGCAGCTCGCAGATGTCGTGGAGGGTGCCGGCGTATTTT. Full variable domain (rest looked up from reference TRBV7-9 and TRBJ2-3): DTGVSQNPRHKITKRGQNVTFRCDPISEHNRLYWYRQTLGQGPEFLTYFQNEAQLEKSRLLSDRFSAERPKGSFSTLEIQRTEQGDSAMYLCASSSQMSWRVPAYFGPGTRLTVL.

The chain carries TRBV30 and TRBJ2-5, with 8 bases fitting TRBD2. The CDR3 is 15 residues long. J was trimmed by 5 bases and V by 0 bases; bases with no gene match: 8. CDR1 and CDR2 from the germline V gene are GTSNPN and SVGIG (reference sequence). The CDR3 protein is CAWSVTGGPGETQYF. CDR3 DNA sequence: TGTGCCTGGAGTGTAACGGGGGGGCCCGGGGAGACCCAGTACTTC. The full variable domain, with the rest looked up from reference TRBV30 and TRBJ2-5, is SQTIHQWPATLVQPVGSPLSLECTVEGTSNPNLYWYRQAAGRGLQLLFYSVGIGQISSEVPQNLSASRPQDRQFILSSKKLLLSDSGFYLCAWSVTGGPGETQYFGPGTRLLVL.

V gene TRBV11-2 combines with J gene TRBJ2-5; the D gene is possibly TRBD1 (6 bases). Trimming took off 5 bases at V and 5 bases at J, with 15 bases between the two ends. Germline assignment: CDR1 SGHAT and CDR2 FQNNGV. CDR3 length equals 14 residues. The CDR3 sequence: CASSALTGPETQYF. The CDR3 coding sequence is TGTGCCAGCAGCGCCTTAACAGGGCCGGAGACCCAGTACTTC.

This clone was seen only a few times. The gene calls are TRBV7-3 and TRBJ2-3; D is ambiguous. Between the trimmed V and J ends, which lost 3 bases and 2 bases, there was a span of 9 bases. Germline V CDR1 and CDR2: SGHTA, FQGTGA. The CDR3 extends over 14 amino acids. The CDR3 spells CASSFGSNTDTQYF. CDR3 DNA: TGTGCCAGCAGCTTTGGCTCCAACACAGATACGCAGTATTTT.